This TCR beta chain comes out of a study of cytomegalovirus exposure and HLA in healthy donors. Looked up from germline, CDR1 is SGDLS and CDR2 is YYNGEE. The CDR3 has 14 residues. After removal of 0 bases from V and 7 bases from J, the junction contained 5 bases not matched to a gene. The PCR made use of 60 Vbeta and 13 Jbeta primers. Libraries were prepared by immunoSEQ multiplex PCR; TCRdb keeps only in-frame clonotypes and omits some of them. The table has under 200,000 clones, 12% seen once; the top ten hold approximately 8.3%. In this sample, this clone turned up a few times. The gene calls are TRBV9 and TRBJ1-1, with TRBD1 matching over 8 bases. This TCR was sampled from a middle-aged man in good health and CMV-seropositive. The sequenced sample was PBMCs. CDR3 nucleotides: TGTGCCAGCAGCGTAGCTCAGGGGGCGGGTGAAGCTTTCTTT. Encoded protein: CASSVAQGAGEAFF. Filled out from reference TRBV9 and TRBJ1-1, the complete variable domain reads DSGVTQTPKHLITATGQRVTLRCSPRSGDLSVYWYQQSLDQGLQFLIQYYNGEERAKGNILERFSAQQFPDLHSELNLSSLELGDSALYFCASSVAQGAGEAFFGQGTRLTVV.